A single sample gave rise to the 3 T cell receptor beta chains below, sequenced in a study of Ad26.COV2.S vaccination and SARS-CoV-2 variants. The data were produced by immunoSEQ multiplex PCR, yet TCRdb's version contains in-frame clones alone and is incomplete. The table shows hundreds of thousands of clones, with over 75% occurring only once. Treatment in this sample: around 19 received Ad26.COV2.S at low or high dose, single or two shots; about five received placebo; per-sample allocation not given. Sampling was performed 63 days after the first vaccine or placebo injection. Source: peripheral blood, taken in a trial of Ad26.COV2.S vaccine versus placebo. The source of these receptors is a person between 18 and 65 years old who received the Ad26.COV2.S COVID-19 vaccine or a placebo.

This chain joins TRBV4-2 and TRBJ2-1; TRBD2 agrees at 12 bases. In germline, CDR1 is LGHNA, CDR2 YNFKEQ. This CDR3 is built from 16 residues. The junction had 8 bases not matched to a gene; V was cut back by 3 bases and J by 8 bases. The CDR3 region is CASSQGTSGGRDEQFF. CDR3 coding DNA: TGTGCCAGCAGCCAGGGTACTAGCGGGGGGCGGGATGAGCAGTTCTTC.

This chain uses TRBV5-1 with TRBJ2-1; 9 bases are shared with TRBD2. Per the germline V gene, CDR1 is SGHRS and CDR2 is YFSETQ. Trimming removed 3 bases from V and 4 bases from J; junction bases left unmatched: 5. The CDR3 runs 15 residues. The CDR3 bases are TGCGCCAGCAGCTCTCTAGCGGGGCGATACAATGAGCAGTTCTTC. Amino acid sequence: CASSSLAGRYNEQFF.

V is TRBV18 and J is TRBJ2-2; 11 bases match TRBD2. Germline CDR1 is KGHSH and CDR2 is LQKENI. This CDR3 region has 16 residues. The J segment lost 6 bases and the V segment lost 3 bases, leaving 6 bases of the junction unmatched. CDR3 DNA: TGTGCCAGCTCACCCGGGACTAGCGGCTTCGCCGGGGAGCTGTTTTTT. Protein: CASSPGTSGFAGELFF.